These T cell receptor beta chains were read from a single sample in a study of lymphopenia after photon versus proton radiotherapy. Repertoires were generated with immunoSEQ multiplex PCR, while TCRdb's copy carries only in-frame clones and drops some. Of around 66,000 clones listed, around 88% are singletons. The sample was peripheral blood, taken from a patient treated with photon-based radiotherapy. The source is a man aged 40-55 years with gastric cancer. The CDR3 runs from the conserved cysteine through the conserved F or W. A D gene is named only where the DNA matches it firmly. Expanded clones get a size class; other rows say once, few or many, or leave the size out.

v_call	d_call	clone_size	j_call	cdr3_aa	cdr3_nt
TRBV2	TRBD1	NA	TRBJ1-2	CASSDWGQGNYGYTF	TGTGCCAGCAGTGATTGGGGACAGGGCAACTATGGCTACACCTTC
TRBV18	TRBD1	NA	TRBJ2-6	CASSPLGQGASGANVLTF	TGTGCCAGCTCACCCCTTGGACAGGGGGCATCCGGGGCCAACGTCCTGACTTTC
TRBV5-1	NA	NA	TRBJ2-7	CASSQRGLTYEQYF	TGCGCCAGCAGCCAACGGGGCTTAACCTACGAGCAGTACTTC
TRBV5-1	TRBD1	NA	TRBJ1-2	CASSAPGTGVPGYTF	TGCGCCAGCAGCGCGCCCGGGACAGGGGTACCTGGCTACACCTTC
TRBV19	TRBD1	NA	TRBJ2-2	CASSARDRGREGELFF	TGTGCCAGTAGTGCCCGGGACAGGGGGCGCGAGGGGGAGCTGTTTTTT
TRBV2	NA	NA	TRBJ1-2	CASSERRGAGLYYGYTF	TGTGCCAGCAGTGAAAGGCGGGGCGCGGGTCTCTACTATGGCTACACCTTC
TRBV7-2	TRBD1	once	TRBJ1-3	CASSSKRTGGLLSGNTIYF	TGTGCCAGCAGCTCCAAACGCACAGGGGGCCTACTCTCTGGAAACACCATATATTTT
TRBV11-2	NA	NA	TRBJ1-1	CASSLDRANEAFF	TGTGCCAGCAGCTTAGATCGGGCGAATGAAGCTTTCTTT
TRBV7-3	NA	NA	TRBJ2-3	CASSWDDADTQYF	TGTGCCAGCAGCTGGGACGACGCAGATACGCAGTATTTT
TRBV2	NA	NA	TRBJ1-6	CASSPRTVNSPLHF	TGTGCCAGCAGTCCACGGACAGTTAATTCACCCCTCCACTTT
TRBV5-1	NA	NA	TRBJ2-2	CASSLSRPVNTGELFF	TGCGCCAGCAGCTTGAGTCGGCCCGTGAACACCGGGGAGCTGTTTTTT
TRBV2	NA	few	TRBJ2-2	CASTRPGGTGELFF	TGTGCCAGCACCCGTCCCGGAGGGACCGGGGAGCTGTTTTTT
TRBV19	NA	NA	TRBJ1-3	CASTGFNTIYF	TGTGCCAGCACAGGGTTCAACACCATATATTTT
TRBV6-6	NA	NA	TRBJ2-7	CASSYSGSDGEQYF	TGTGCCAGCAGTTACTCGGGCAGTGACGGGGAGCAGTACTTC
TRBV9	NA	NA	TRBJ1-4	CASSVVGSNEKLFF	TGTGCCAGCAGCGTAGTCGGGTCGAATGAAAAACTGTTTTTT
TRBV6-5	NA	NA	TRBJ2-6	CASSTQGGGANVLTF	TGTGCCAGCAGTACCCAGGGGGGCGGGGCCAACGTCCTGACTTTC
TRBV14	NA	NA	TRBJ1-6	CASSSLGGPSPLHF	TGTGCCAGCAGCAGCCTGGGGGGCCCCTCACCCCTCCACTTT
TRBV11-1	TRBD1	NA	TRBJ1-1	CASSPWTGANTEAFF	TGTGCCAGCAGCCCATGGACAGGGGCGAACACTGAAGCTTTCTTT
TRBV5-1	TRBD1	NA	TRBJ1-3	CASSLISAGTGAGNTIYF	TGCGCCAGCAGCTTGATTTCCGCAGGGACAGGGGCTGGAAACACCATATATTTT
TRBV9	TRBD2	NA	TRBJ2-5	CASSAQPGTSDQETQYF	TGTGCCAGCAGCGCCCAACCCGGGACTAGCGATCAAGAGACCCAGTACTTC
TRBV5-4	TRBD2	once	TRBJ2-3	CASNQAGGQDTQYF	TGTGCCAGCAACCAAGCGGGGGGGCAGGATACGCAGTATTTT
TRBV11-2	TRBD1	once	TRBJ1-1	CASSVRQGPNTEAFF	TGTGCCAGCAGCGTTAGACAGGGGCCGAACACTGAAGCTTTCTTT
TRBV9	NA	NA	TRBJ1-6	CASSVGVGNGSPLHF	TGTGCCAGCAGCGTAGGAGTGGGTAACGGTTCACCCCTCCACTTT
TRBV27	TRBD1	NA	TRBJ2-5	CASSFPGQGAQETQYF	TGTGCCAGCAGTTTTCCGGGACAGGGTGCACAAGAGACCCAGTACTTC
TRBV5-4	TRBD1	NA	TRBJ1-2	CASSLVGTGHYGYTF	TGTGCCAGCAGCTTGGTGGGGACAGGACACTATGGCTACACCTTC
TRBV7-3	NA	NA	TRBJ2-2	CASSLDRLTGELFF	TGTGCCAGCAGCTTAGACAGATTAACCGGGGAGCTGTTTTTT
TRBV4-2	NA	NA	TRBJ1-2	CASSPPGRGYGYTF	TGTGCCAGCAGCCCCCCGGGCAGGGGCTATGGCTACACCTTC
TRBV29-1	NA	NA	TRBJ1-2	CSVARGDYGYTF	TGCAGCGTTGCTAGGGGGGACTATGGCTACACCTTC
TRBV4-1	NA	NA	TRBJ1-6	CASSQVSAGINNSPLHF	TGCGCCAGCAGCCAAGTCTCGGCGGGAATCAATAATTCACCCCTCCACTTT
TRBV2	NA	few	TRBJ1-3	CASSEGQGNSGNTIYF	TGTGCCAGCAGTGAGGGTCAGGGCAACTCTGGAAACACCATATATTTT
TRBV6-6	NA	NA	TRBJ1-2	CASSPSGAPVGGYTF	TGTGCCAGCAGTCCCAGTGGGGCTCCCGTGGGTGGCTACACCTTC
TRBV29-1	NA	NA	TRBJ2-6	CSVEDHGRGANVLTF	TGCAGCGTTGAAGATCATGGTCGTGGGGCCAACGTCCTGACTTTC
TRBV7-3	TRBD2	NA	TRBJ2-1	CASSPPPRSGGGAGHNEQFF	TGTGCCAGCAGCCCTCCCCCCCGGAGTGGCGGGGGGGCGGGGCACAATGAGCAGTTCTTC
TRBV7-7	NA	NA	TRBJ1-1	CASSPGGGTEAFF	TGTGCCAGCAGCCCCGGGGGGGGCACTGAAGCTTTCTTT
TRBV18	NA	NA	TRBJ2-5	CASSRPGPRETQYF	TGTGCCAGCTCACGCCCCGGGCCCAGAGAGACCCAGTACTTC
TRBV11-3	NA	NA	TRBJ2-7	CASSLGAFGEQYF	TGTGCCAGCAGCTTAGGGGCCTTTGGCGAGCAGTACTTC
TRBV11-3	NA	NA	TRBJ1-1	CASSPGVWSMNTEAFF	TGTGCCAGCAGCCCCGGGGTTTGGTCGATGAACACTGAAGCTTTCTTT